Below are 5 T cell receptor beta chains sequenced from a single sample in a study of early T cells in non-severe SARS-CoV-2 infection. TCRdb re-analysed the 5' RACE reads in MiXCR, keeping a single row per CDR3 protein. The sample comprises tens of thousands of distinct CDR3 sequences, 3.5% to 5.5% of which are singletons, and approximately 6% rests with the top ten. The input for sequencing was whole blood, taken at baseline. Source of these receptors: an adult who was a healthcare worker with PCR-confirmed SARS-CoV-2 infection or an uninfected control (not recorded which).

A few counts support this clonotype. At one of its ends the junction is not consistent with the germline gene, which may arise from a read error. The gene calls are TRBV5-6 and TRBJ2-1; possible D gene TRBD1, 6 bases. Looked up from germline, CDR1 is SGHDT and CDR2 is YYEEEE. The CDR3 runs to 18 residues. CDR3 residues: CASSLGAWRRSSYNEQFF. The CDR3 DNA reads as TGTGCCAGCAGTTTGGGGGCCTGGAGGAGGAGCTCCTACAATGAGCAGTTCTTC.

DNA of the CDR3: TGTGCCAGCAGTAGGACTAGCGGGAGTGGCTACGAGCAGTACTTC. It specifies CASSRTSGSGYEQYF. The V and J genes are TRBV6-5 and TRBJ2-7, with 13 bases that match TRBD2. J lost 3 bases, V lost 5 bases, and 4 bases had no gene match. Germline V gives CDR1 MNHEY, CDR2 SVGAGI. This CDR3 has 15 amino acids.

The chain recombines TRBV11-1 with TRBJ2-1, with D possibly being TRBD2 (5 bases). This CDR3 is 15 amino acids long. Between the trimmed V and J ends, which lost 3 bases and 9 bases, there was a span of 18 bases. Germline V CDR1 and CDR2: SGHAT, FQDESV (reference sequence). CDR3 region: CASSLWGSAELEQFF. The CDR3 DNA is TGTGCCAGCAGCTTGTGGGGTAGCGCCGAGCTTGAGCAGTTCTTC.

This CDR3 is CASSLASGGSYEQYF. CDR3 DNA sequence: TGTGCCAGCAGCTTAGCGAGTGGCGGTTCGTACGAGCAGTACTTC. The rearrangement uses TRBV7-9 and TRBJ2-7; D unclear. CDR3 length: 15 residues. Trimming stripped 0 bases from V and 4 bases from J, with 13 bases between. Germline V gene sequence: CDR1 SEHNR, CDR2 FQNEAQ (reference sequence).

This clonotype was recorded many times. The rearrangement links TRBV3-1 to TRBJ2-7; D ambiguous. V dropped 7 bases and J dropped 3 bases, with 13 bases sitting between them. CDR1 and CDR2 from the germline V gene are LGHDT and YNNKEL (reference sequence). CDR3 length equals 13 residues. CDR3: CASTGRSFYEQYF. The CDR3 DNA reads as TGTGCCAGCACCGGGCGGTCTTTCTACGAGCAGTACTTC.